A single sample is the source of the 30 T cell receptor beta chains below, sequenced in a study of blood T cell repertoires in COVID-19 (dated by TCRdb to 2020 to 2021). Receptor libraries were prepared by the immunoSEQ multiplex PCR assay. TCRdb took this table from immuneACCESS and kept in-frame rearrangements with V and J called. Such tables lack part of the clones; where checked against another copy, unresolved V genes explain under half of the gap, and the rest is unexplained. Across this sample there are approximately 200,000 clones, with approximately 90% seen only once. 4% to 5% of the sample lies in the top ten. The sequenced sample was peripheral blood. The receptors stem from a woman in her 30s with acute or convalescent COVID-19.

V is TRBV5-1 and J is TRBJ2-1, with 11 nucleotides matching TRBD2. This CDR3 is 16 amino acids long. V shed 4 bases, J shed 4 bases, and the junction held 7 bases outside the gene matches. The germline V gene has CDR1 SGHRS and CDR2 YFSETQ. The CDR3 reads CASSAGTSGLYNEQFF. DNA for the CDR3: TGCGCCAGCAGCGCCGGGACTAGCGGTCTATACAATGAGCAGTTCTTC.

The V call is TRBV2, the J call TRBJ2-7; 8 nucleotides agree with TRBD1. The V and J ends lost 11 bases and 3 bases, in that order; junction bases with no gene match: 6. The CDR3 runs 12 residues. Per germline, CDR1 SNHLY and CDR2 FYNNEI. CDR3 bases: TGTGCCGGCACCACAGGGGGCTACGAGCAGTACTTC. It specifies CAGTTGGYEQYF.

The chain carries TRBV14 and TRBJ2-1; TRBD1 might be the D (5 bases). Germline V gene data show CDR1 as SGHDN and CDR2 as FVKESK. This CDR3 region has 15 residues. Trimming left V 1 base short and J 2 bases short, with 9 bases between. CDR3 residues: CASSQGQNTYNEQFF. The DNA for the CDR3 is TGTGCCAGCAGCCAAGGACAGAATACCTACAATGAGCAGTTCTTC.

The rearrangement joins TRBV21-1 to TRBJ1-5. TRBV21-1 is annotated as a pseudogene. This CDR3 has 14 residues. CDR3 amino acids: CASEEEGYNQPQHF. DNA for the CDR3: TGTGCCAGCGAGGAAGAGGGATACAATCAGCCCCAGCATTTT.

On this clone itself: In the same sample, other DNA sequences code for this CDR3. This rearrangement joins TRBV12-3 or TRBV12-4 to TRBJ2-7; no clear D. Trimming took 3 bases from V and 2 from J, leaving 5 bases between them. The CDR3 has 12 residues. The CDR3 sequence: CASSFGPYEQYF. DNA for the CDR3: TGTGCCAGCAGTTTCGGTCCCTACGAGCAGTACTTC.

The rearrangement uses TRBV24-1 and TRBJ2-3; D gene ambiguous. Trimming removed 3 bases at V and 2 bases at J, with 8 bases between. The CDR3 is made up of 14 amino acids. From germline, CDR1 is KGHDR and CDR2 SFDVKD. The chain's CDR3 is CATSDRVPTDTQYF. Written as DNA, the CDR3 is TGTGCCACCAGTGATCGCGTTCCCACAGATACGCAGTATTTT.

This sequence joins TRBV2 and TRBJ2-1; no definite D call. V shed 6 bases and J shed 6 bases, with 9 bases lying between them. Germline V lookup: CDR1 SNHLY, CDR2 FYNNEI. The CDR3 loop spans 12 amino acids. The CDR3 sequence: CASRANINEQFF. DNA of the CDR3: TGTGCCAGCAGAGCGAACATCAATGAGCAGTTCTTC. Drawing the rest from reference TRBV2 and TRBJ2-1, the complete variable domain is EPEVTQTPSHQVTQMGQEVILRCVPISNHLYFYWYRQILGQKVEFLVSFYNNEISEKSEIFDDQFSVERPDGSNFTLKIRSTKLEDSAMYFCASRANINEQFFGPGTRLTVL.

The chain employs TRBV6-5 and TRBJ1-1, with TRBD1 as a possible D gene (6 bases). Germline loops: CDR1 MNHEY, CDR2 SVGAGI. The germline V and J ends were trimmed by 7 bases and 4 bases, with 16 bases remaining between them. The CDR3 totals 14 residues. Here the CDR3 DNA reads TGTGCCAGCATTAAAGAGGGGGTGAGCACTGAAGCTTTCTTT. Protein product: CASIKEGVSTEAFF.

The rearrangement links TRBV30 to TRBJ1-3; 7 positions match TRBD1. The length of the CDR3 is 13 residues. The J segment lost 0 bases and the V segment lost 5 bases, leaving 1 base of the junction unmatched. Per germline, CDR1 GTSNPN and CDR2 SVGIG (reference sequence). The CDR3 DNA reads TGTGCCTGGGACAGGGCCTCTGGAAACACCATATATTTT. Its protein product is CAWDRASGNTIYF.

The J gene is TRBJ2-3, the V gene TRBV12-3 or TRBV12-4; 7 positions agree with TRBD2. This CDR3 contains 11 residues. V was pared by 10 bases and J by 4 bases, with 2 bases of the junction left unmatched. The CDR3 reads CAIGLADTQYF. As DNA, the CDR3 is TGTGCCATCGGACTAGCAGATACGCAGTATTTT.

V and J are TRBV2 and TRBJ1-6, with TRBD1 identical over 9 bases. Germline V gene lookup returns CDR1 SNHLY and CDR2 FYNNEI. The CDR3 covers 14 residues. V was clipped by 5 bases and J by 8 bases; unmatched bases: 4. The CDR3 region has the DNA TGTGCCAGCAGTATCGGGACAGGGTATTCACCCCTCCACTTT. Residues: CASSIGTGYSPLHF.

This clone was seen only once. The same CDR3 is also encoded by other DNA sequences in this sample. The chain combines TRBV9 with TRBJ2-1, with D hard to call. The CDR3 extends over 13 amino acids. Germline V gives CDR1 SGDLS, CDR2 YYNGEE. The V end lost 0 bases, the J end lost 4 bases, and 5 bases lay between the germline ends. CDR3: CASSVAQYNEQFF. DNA for the CDR3: TGTGCCAGCAGCGTAGCGCAGTACAATGAGCAGTTCTTC.

This chain joins TRBV28 and TRBJ1-1; TRBD1 matches 8 bases. From germline, CDR1 is MDHEN and CDR2 SYDVKM. V was pared by 4 bases and J by 1 base, with 5 bases of the junction left unmatched. The CDR3 has 15 amino acids. CDR3 nucleotides: TGTGCCAGCAGTTCCGCCGGGACAGGGAACACTGAAGCTTTCTTT. Translation: CASSSAGTGNTEAFF.

The V gene is TRBV6-5, the J gene TRBJ1-2, with 8 bases aligning to TRBD1. Germline V gene data show CDR1 as MNHEY and CDR2 as SVGAGI. Trimming at V came to 5 bases and at J to 11 bases, leaving 4 bases not matched to a gene. The length of the CDR3 is 11 residues. CDR3 nucleotide sequence: TGTGCCAGCAGTCGACAGGGGCGTTACACCTTC. Amino acid sequence: CASSRQGRYTF.

The V and J genes are TRBV28 and TRBJ2-2; possible D gene TRBD2, 6 bases. The V and J ends lost 3 bases and 1 base respectively, with 9 bases between them. Germline CDR1 reads MDHEN; CDR2 reads SYDVKM. This CDR3 contains 15 residues. This CDR3 is CASSFVGGNTGELFF. For the CDR3, the DNA is TGTGCCAGCAGTTTCGTGGGAGGGAACACCGGGGAGCTGTTTTTT. Complete variable domain (other parts from reference TRBV28 and TRBJ2-2): DVKVTQSSRYLVKRTGEKVFLECVQDMDHENMFWYRQDPGLGLRLIYFSYDVKMKEKGDIPEGYSVSREKKERFSLILESASTNQTSMYLCASSFVGGNTGELFFGEGSRLTVL.

The V and J genes are TRBV24-1 and TRBJ2-2; no definite D call. Trimming stripped 2 bases from V and 5 bases from J, with 8 bases between. Germline loops: CDR1 KGHDR, CDR2 SFDVKD. The CDR3 sequence is 14 residues long. Written as DNA, the CDR3 is TGTGCCACCAGTGATTCTAGAGGTACCGGGGAGCTGTTTTTT. Translated: CATSDSRGTGELFF.

The V gene is TRBV6-5, the J gene TRBJ2-2, with D perhaps matching TRBD2 (5 bases). Trimming left V 2 bases short and J 2 bases short, with 12 bases between. This CDR3 comprises 16 residues. CDR1 and CDR2 from the germline V gene are MNHEY and SVGAGI. CDR3 sequence: CASSYVRTANTGELFF. Written as DNA, the CDR3 is TGTGCCAGCAGTTACGTCAGGACTGCCAACACCGGGGAGCTGTTTTTT.

The V gene is TRBV16, the J gene TRBJ1-5; no clear D. Germline V gene data show CDR1 as KGHSY and CDR2 as FQNENV. The CDR3 has 13 residues. Between the trimmed V and J ends, which lost 4 bases and 4 bases, there was a span of 8 bases. The CDR3 nucleotides are TGTGCCAGCAGCCGCTCAGAAAATCAGCCCCAGCATTTT. This translates into CASSRSENQPQHF.

The chain carries TRBV21-1 and TRBJ1-5. TRBV21-1 is an annotated pseudogene. The length of the CDR3 is 21 residues. The CDR3 nucleotides read TGTAGTGTAGGAGGGACGGAGGGCCGTAGTAGGATCCTTAATAGCAATCAGCCCCAGCATTTT. This gives the protein CSVGGTEGRSRILNSNQPQHF.

The gene calls are TRBV24-1 and TRBJ2-1; 9 bases match TRBD2. Germline CDR1 KGHDR, CDR2 SFDVKD. The CDR3 covers 13 residues. The V and J ends lost 4 bases and 13 bases, in that order; junction bases with no gene match: 7. Here the CDR3 DNA reads TGTGCCACCAGTGAAACGGTTAGCGGGAGTCAGTTCTTC. It encodes CATSETVSGSQFF.

This chain connects TRBV5-1 to TRBJ2-6; weak D call: TRBD1 (5 bases). Germline V gives CDR1 SGHRS, CDR2 YFSETQ. Trimming took 3 bases from V and 0 from J, leaving 10 bases between them. The CDR3 is 16 amino acids. The CDR3 bases are TGCGCCAGCAGCTGGACACAAGACTCTGGGGCCAACGTCCTGACTTTC. This codes for CASSWTQDSGANVLTF.

CDR3 nucleotide sequence: TGCGCCAGCAGCTTGTTAGCAGGGACAGAGTACGAGCAGTACTTC. The encoded protein is CASSLLAGTEYEQYF. This chain connects TRBV5-1 to TRBJ2-7; TRBD1 matches at 7 bases. Germline assignment: CDR1 SGHRS and CDR2 YFSETQ. V trimming: 1 base; J trimming: 4 bases; junction bases outside the gene matches: 8. This CDR3 spans 15 amino acids.

This rearrangement joins TRBV6-5 to TRBJ2-7; D call uncertain. CDR1 and CDR2 (germline): MNHEY, SVGAGI. The CDR3 extends over 13 amino acids. V gave up 2 bases and J gave up 2 bases, with 7 bases separating them. CDR3 in amino acids: CASSYGEAYEQYF. CDR3 in DNA: TGTGCCAGCAGTTACGGAGAAGCCTACGAGCAGTACTTC.

The chain links TRBV9 to TRBJ2-5; perhaps TRBD2 as D (5 bases). V was shortened by 0 bases and J by 1 base, with 10 bases between the two germline ends. CDR1 is SGDLS and CDR2 is YYNGEE in the germline V gene. This CDR3 spans 15 amino acids. The CDR3 coding sequence is TGTGCCAGCAGCGTAGCCCCTGGGAGCCAAGAGACCCAGTACTTC. Translation gives CASSVAPGSQETQYF.

On this clone: The sample has other DNA sequences that encode this CDR3 too. The rearrangement uses TRBV18 and TRBJ2-2, with D unclear. Per the germline V gene, CDR1 is KGHSH and CDR2 is LQKENI. The germline V and J ends were trimmed by 3 bases and 6 bases, with 5 bases remaining between them. The CDR3 consists of 12 residues. CDR3 loop: CASSPAAGELFF. CDR3 sequence (DNA): TGTGCCAGCTCACCGGCTGCCGGGGAGCTGTTTTTT.

The rearrangement links TRBV6-1 to TRBJ1-5; D call uncertain. Germline CDR1 MNHNS, CDR2 SASEGT. The CDR3 has 13 residues. V was trimmed by 6 bases and J by 3 bases, leaving 9 bases between them. CDR3 sequence reads: CASRSSNNQPQHF. DNA for the CDR3: TGTGCCAGCAGGTCGAGTAACAATCAGCCCCAGCATTTT.

The chain is built from TRBV2 and TRBJ2-1; D unresolved. With 6 bases removed from V and 6 bases from J, the gap between germline ends came to 9 bases. In germline, CDR1 is SNHLY, CDR2 FYNNEI. The CDR3 covers 12 residues. CDR3 amino acids: CASSLHSNEQFF. CDR3 DNA sequence: TGTGCCAGCAGCCTCCACAGCAATGAGCAGTTCTTC. The variable domain in full, completed from reference TRBV2 and TRBJ2-1, reads EPEVTQTPSHQVTQMGQEVILRCVPISNHLYFYWYRQILGQKVEFLVSFYNNEISEKSEIFDDQFSVERPDGSNFTLKIRSTKLEDSAMYFCASSLHSNEQFFGPGTRLTVL.

The rearrangement joins TRBV20-1 to TRBJ1-1, with 7 nucleotides matching TRBD1. Germline CDR1 is DFQATT and CDR2 is SNEGSKA (reference sequence). Unmatched junction bases numbered 8, after V lost 6 bases and J lost 10 bases. The CDR3 length is 11 residues. CDR3 residues: CSAERGLGAFF. CDR3 nucleotides: TGCAGTGCGGAAAGGGGGCTAGGAGCTTTCTTT.

CDR3 protein: CASRAGNSNQPQHF. CDR3 DNA sequence: TGTGCCAGCAGGGCAGGGAATAGCAATCAGCCCCAGCATTTT. The gene calls are TRBV2 and TRBJ1-5, with a possible D match to TRBD1 (5 bases). The V gene lost 6 bases and the J gene lost 0 bases, with 9 bases spanning the gap. Per germline, CDR1 SNHLY and CDR2 FYNNEI. The length of the CDR3 is 14 residues.

J is TRBJ2-6 and V is TRBV3-1 (or the pseudogene TRBV3-2); the D is unclear. Germline V CDR1 and CDR2: LGHDT, YNNKEL (reference sequence). V lost 5 bases to trimming and J lost 2 bases, with 13 bases between them. There are 16 residues in the CDR3. The CDR3 loop is CASSEQAIAGANVLTF. The DNA for the CDR3 is TGTGCCAGCAGCGAACAAGCGATAGCTGGGGCCAACGTCCTGACTTTC.